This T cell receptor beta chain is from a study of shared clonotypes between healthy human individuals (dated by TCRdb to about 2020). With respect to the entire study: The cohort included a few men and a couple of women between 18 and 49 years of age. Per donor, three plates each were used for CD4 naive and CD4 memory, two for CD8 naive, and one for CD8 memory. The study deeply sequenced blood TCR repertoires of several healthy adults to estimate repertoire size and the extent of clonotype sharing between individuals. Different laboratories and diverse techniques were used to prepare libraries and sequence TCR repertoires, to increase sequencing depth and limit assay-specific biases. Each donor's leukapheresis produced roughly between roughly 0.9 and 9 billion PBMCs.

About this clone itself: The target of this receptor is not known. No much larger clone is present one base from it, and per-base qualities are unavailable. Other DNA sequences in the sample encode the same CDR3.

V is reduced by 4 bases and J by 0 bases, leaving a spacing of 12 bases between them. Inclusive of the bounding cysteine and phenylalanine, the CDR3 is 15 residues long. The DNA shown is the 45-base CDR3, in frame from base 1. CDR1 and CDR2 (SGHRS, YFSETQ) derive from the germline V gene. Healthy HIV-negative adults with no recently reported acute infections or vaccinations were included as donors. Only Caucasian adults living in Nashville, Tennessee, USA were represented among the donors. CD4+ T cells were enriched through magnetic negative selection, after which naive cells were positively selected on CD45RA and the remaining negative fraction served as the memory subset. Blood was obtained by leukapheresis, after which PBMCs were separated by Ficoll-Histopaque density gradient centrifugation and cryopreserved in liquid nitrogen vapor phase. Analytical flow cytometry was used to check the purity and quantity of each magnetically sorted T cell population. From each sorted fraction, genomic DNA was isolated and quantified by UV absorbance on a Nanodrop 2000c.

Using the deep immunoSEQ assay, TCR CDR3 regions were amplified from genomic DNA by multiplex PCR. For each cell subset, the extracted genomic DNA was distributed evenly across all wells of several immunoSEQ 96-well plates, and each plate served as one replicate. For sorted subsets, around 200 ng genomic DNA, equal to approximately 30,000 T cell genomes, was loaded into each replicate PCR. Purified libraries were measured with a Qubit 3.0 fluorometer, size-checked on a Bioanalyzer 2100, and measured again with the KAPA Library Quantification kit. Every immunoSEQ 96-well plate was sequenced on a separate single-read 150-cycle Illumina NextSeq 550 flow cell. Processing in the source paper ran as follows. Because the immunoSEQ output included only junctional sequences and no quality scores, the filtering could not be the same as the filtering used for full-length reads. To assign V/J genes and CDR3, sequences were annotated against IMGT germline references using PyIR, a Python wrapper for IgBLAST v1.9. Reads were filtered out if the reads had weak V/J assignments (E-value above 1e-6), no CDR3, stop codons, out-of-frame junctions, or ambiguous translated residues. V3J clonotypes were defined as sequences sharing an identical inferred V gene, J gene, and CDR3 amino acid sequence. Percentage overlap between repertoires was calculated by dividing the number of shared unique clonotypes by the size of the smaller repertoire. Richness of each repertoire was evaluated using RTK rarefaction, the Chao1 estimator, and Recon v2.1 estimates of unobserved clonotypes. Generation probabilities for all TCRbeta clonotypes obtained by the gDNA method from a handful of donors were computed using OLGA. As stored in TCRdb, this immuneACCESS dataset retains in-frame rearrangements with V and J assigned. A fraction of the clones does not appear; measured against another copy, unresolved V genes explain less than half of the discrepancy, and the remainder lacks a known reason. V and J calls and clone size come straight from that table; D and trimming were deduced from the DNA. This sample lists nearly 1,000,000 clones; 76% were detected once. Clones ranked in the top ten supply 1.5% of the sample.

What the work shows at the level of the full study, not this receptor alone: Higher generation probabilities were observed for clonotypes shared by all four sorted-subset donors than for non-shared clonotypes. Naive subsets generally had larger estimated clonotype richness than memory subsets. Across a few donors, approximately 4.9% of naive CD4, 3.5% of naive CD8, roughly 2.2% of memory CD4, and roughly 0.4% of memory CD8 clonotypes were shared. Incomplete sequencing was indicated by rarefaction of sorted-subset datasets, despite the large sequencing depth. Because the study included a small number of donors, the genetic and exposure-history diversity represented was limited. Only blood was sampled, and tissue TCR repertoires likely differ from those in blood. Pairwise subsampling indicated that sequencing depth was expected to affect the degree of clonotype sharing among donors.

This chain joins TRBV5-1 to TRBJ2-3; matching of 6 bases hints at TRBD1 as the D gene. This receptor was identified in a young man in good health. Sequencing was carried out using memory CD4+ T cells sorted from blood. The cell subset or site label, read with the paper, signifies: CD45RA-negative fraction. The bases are TGCGCCAGCAGCCCCGGACAGACCAGCACAGATACGCAGTATTTT. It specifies CASSPGQTSTDTQYF.